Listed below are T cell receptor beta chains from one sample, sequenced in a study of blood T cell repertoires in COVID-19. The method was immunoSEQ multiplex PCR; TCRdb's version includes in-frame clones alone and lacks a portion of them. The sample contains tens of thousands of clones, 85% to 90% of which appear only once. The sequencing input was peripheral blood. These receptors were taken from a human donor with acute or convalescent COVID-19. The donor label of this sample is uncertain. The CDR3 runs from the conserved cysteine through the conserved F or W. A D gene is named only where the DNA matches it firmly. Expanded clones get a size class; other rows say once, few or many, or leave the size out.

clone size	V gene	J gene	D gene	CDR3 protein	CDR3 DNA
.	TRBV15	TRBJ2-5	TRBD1	CATSASSTGGQETQYF	TGTGCCACCAGCGCAAGCAGCACAGGGGGCCAGGAGACCCAGTACTTC
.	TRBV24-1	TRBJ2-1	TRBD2	CATSARTSGRDEQFF	TGTGCCACCAGTGCGAGGACTAGCGGGAGGGATGAGCAGTTCTTC
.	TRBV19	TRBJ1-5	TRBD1	CASQTDMEQGLGQPQHF	TGTGCCAGCCAAACGGACATGGAACAGGGGTTGGGTCAGCCCCAGCATTTT
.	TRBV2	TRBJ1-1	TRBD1	CASRDRLQGSEAFF	TGTGCCAGCAGAGACCGTTTACAGGGGTCTGAAGCTTTCTTT
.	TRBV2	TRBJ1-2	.	CASSATGSGYTF	TGTGCCAGCAGCGCTACAGGGAGTGGCTACACCTTC
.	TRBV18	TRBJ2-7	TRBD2	CASSPLGLGLSYEQYF	TGTGCCAGCTCACCCCTAGGACTAGGTTTGTCCTACGAGCAGTACTTC
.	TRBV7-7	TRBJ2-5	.	CASSTGTQETQYF	TGTGCTAGCTCTACAGGGACCCAAGAGACCCAGTACTTC
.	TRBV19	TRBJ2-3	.	CASSISQTDTQYF	TGTGCCAGTAGTATATCCCAAACAGATACGCAGTATTTT
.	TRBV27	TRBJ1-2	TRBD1	CASRTTGFNGYTF	TGTGCCAGCCGTACGACAGGGTTTAACGGCTACACCTTC
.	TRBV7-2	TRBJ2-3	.	CASSLAGGTTDTQYF	TGTGCCAGCAGCTTAGCGGGGGGTACCACAGATACGCAGTATTTT
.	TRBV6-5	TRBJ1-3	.	CASSRERANTIYF	TGTGCCAGCAGCCGCGAGAGGGCGAACACCATATATTTT
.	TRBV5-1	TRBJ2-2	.	CASRRGYTSSTGELFF	TGCGCCAGCAGAAGAGGTTACACCAGCTCCACCGGGGAGCTGTTTTTT
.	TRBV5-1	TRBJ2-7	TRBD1	CASSLGDRGYEQYF	TGCGCCAGCAGCCTGGGGGACAGGGGGTACGAGCAGTACTTC
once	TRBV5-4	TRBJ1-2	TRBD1	CASSLGIGGQGDGGYTF	TGTGCCAGCAGCTTGGGAATTGGTGGACAGGGAGACGGTGGCTACACCTTC
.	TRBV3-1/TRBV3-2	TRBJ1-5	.	CASSPTNSGQPQHF	TGTGCCAGCAGCCCGACCAACAGCGGTCAGCCCCAGCATTTT
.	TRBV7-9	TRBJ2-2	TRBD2	CASILGGLAGPNTGELFF	TGTGCCAGCATCTTAGGGGGTCTAGCGGGACCGAACACCGGGGAGCTGTTTTTT
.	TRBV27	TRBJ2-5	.	CASSLSVTSKETQYF	TGTGCCAGCAGTTTATCGGTGACTAGTAAGGAGACCCAGTACTTC
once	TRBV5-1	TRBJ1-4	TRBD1	CASSRGQYNEKLFF	TGCGCCAGCAGCAGGGGACAGTACAATGAAAAACTGTTTTTT
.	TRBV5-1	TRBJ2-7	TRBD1	CASSFTGGADEQYF	TGCGCCAGCAGCTTCACAGGGGGCGCAGACGAGCAGTACTTC
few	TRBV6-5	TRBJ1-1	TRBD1	CASRPDRAKNTEAFF	TGTGCCAGCAGACCGGACAGGGCGAAGAACACTGAAGCTTTCTTT
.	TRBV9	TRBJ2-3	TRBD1	CASSLQGARTDTQYF	TGTGCCAGCAGCCTACAGGGGGCTCGGACAGATACGCAGTATTTT
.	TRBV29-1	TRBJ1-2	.	CSVDGGRGYTF	TGCAGCGTTGACGGGGGACGGGGCTACACCTTC
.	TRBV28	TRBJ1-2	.	CASIRARGFPGYTF	TGTGCCAGCATACGGGCCAGGGGTTTCCCTGGCTACACCTTC
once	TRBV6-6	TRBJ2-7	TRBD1	CAAGRGTGTAEQYF	TGTGCCGCAGGTAGGGGGACAGGGACCGCCGAGCAGTACTTC
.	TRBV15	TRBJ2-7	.	CATSQGYEQYF	TGTGCCACCAGCCAGGGCTACGAGCAGTACTTC
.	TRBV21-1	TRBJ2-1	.	CASSKVTRDRDNEQFF	TGTGCCAGCAGCAAAGTGACCCGGGACAGGGACAATGAGCAGTTCTTC
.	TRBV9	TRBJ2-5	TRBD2	CASSVGSSGGRQETQYF	TGTGCCAGCAGCGTAGGATCTAGCGGGGGGAGGCAAGAGACCCAGTACTTC
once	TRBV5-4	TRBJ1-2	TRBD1	CASSFRDRANYGYTF	TGTGCCAGCAGCTTTCGGGACAGGGCTAACTATGGCTACACCTTC
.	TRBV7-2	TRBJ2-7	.	CASSLELAWEQYF	TGTGCCAGCAGCTTAGAACTAGCCTGGGAGCAGTACTTC
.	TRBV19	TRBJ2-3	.	CASSIRGIRGTDTQYF	TGTGCCAGTAGTATTAGGGGGATCAGGGGTACAGATACGCAGTATTTT
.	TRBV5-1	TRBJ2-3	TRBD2	CASTLAGAILTDTQYF	TGCGCCAGCACCCTAGCGGGTGCGATCCTGACAGATACGCAGTATTTT
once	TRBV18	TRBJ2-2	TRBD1	CASSLGQGNTGELFF	TGTGCCAGCTCCCTCGGACAGGGAAACACCGGGGAGCTGTTTTTT
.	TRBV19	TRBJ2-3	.	CARLPEYPTIRPTDTQYF	TGTGCCAGATTACCCGAGTACCCGACAATCAGGCCCACAGATACGCAGTATTTT
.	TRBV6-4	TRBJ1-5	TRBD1	CASSYDRAGNQPQHF	TGTGCCAGCAGTTATGACAGGGCTGGCAATCAGCCCCAGCATTTT
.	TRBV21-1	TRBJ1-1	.	CASSKRSPVSTEAFF	TGTGCCAGCAGCAAACGGAGTCCTGTAAGCACTGAAGCTTTCTTT
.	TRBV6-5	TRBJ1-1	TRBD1	CASSGRGTLNTEAFF	TGTGCCAGCAGCGGCAGGGGGACCTTGAACACTGAAGCTTTCTTT
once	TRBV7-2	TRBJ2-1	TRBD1	CASSFGGQGANEQFF	TGTGCCAGCAGCTTTGGGGGACAGGGGGCCAATGAGCAGTTCTTC
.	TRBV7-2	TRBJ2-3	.	CASSLGSSHPDTQYF	TGTGCCAGCAGCTTAGGTTCAAGCCACCCAGATACGCAGTATTTT
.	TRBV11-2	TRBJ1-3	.	CASRLSGNTIYF	TGTGCCAGCCGACTCTCTGGAAACACCATATATTTT
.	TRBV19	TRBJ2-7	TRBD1	CASSMGAGGFEQYF	TGTGCCAGTAGTATGGGGGCAGGGGGCTTCGAGCAGTACTTC
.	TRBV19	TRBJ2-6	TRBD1	CASLRQGNLKGANVLTF	TGTGCCAGTCTAAGACAGGGAAATTTGAAAGGGGCCAACGTCCTGACTTTC
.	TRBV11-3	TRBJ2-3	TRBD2	CASSLELAGVADTQYF	TGTGCCAGCAGCTTAGAGTTAGCGGGAGTGGCAGATACGCAGTATTTT
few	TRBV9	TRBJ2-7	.	CASSGTASSYEQYF	TGTGCCAGCAGCGGGACAGCTAGCTCCTACGAGCAGTACTTC
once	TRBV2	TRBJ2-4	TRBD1	CASSTGTDKNIQYF	TGTGCCAGCAGTACCGGGACAGATAAAAACATTCAGTACTTC